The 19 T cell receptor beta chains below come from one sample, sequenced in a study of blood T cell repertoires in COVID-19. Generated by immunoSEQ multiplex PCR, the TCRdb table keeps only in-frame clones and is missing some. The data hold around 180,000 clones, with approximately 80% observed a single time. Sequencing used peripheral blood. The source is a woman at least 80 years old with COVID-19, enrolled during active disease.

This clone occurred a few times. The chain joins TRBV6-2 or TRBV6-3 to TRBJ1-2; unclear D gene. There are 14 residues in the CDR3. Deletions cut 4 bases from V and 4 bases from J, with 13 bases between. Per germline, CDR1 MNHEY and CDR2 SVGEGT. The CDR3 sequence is CASSLSYITYGYTF. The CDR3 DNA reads TGTGCCAGCAGTTTATCATACATAACCTATGGCTACACCTTC.

DNA for the CDR3: TGTGCCAGCAGCCAGCAAATCCCAGGAAAACTGTTTTTT. This encodes CASSQQIPGKLFF. The chain combines TRBV4-2 with TRBJ1-4; D not resolved. CDR3 length: 13 amino acids. CDR1 is LGHNA and CDR2 is YNFKEQ in the germline V gene. Trimming removed 3 bases from V and 10 bases from J, with 12 bases in between.

This chain's CDR3 is CASSRTGVDNYGYTF. CDR3 sequence (DNA): TGTGCCAGCAGCCGGACAGGGGTCGACAACTATGGCTACACCTTC. The chain couples TRBV28 to TRBJ1-2; 9 bases agree with TRBD1. Trimming at V came to 6 bases and at J to 2 bases, leaving 7 bases not matched to a gene. Germline V gene lookup returns CDR1 MDHEN and CDR2 SYDVKM. The CDR3 is made up of 15 amino acids.

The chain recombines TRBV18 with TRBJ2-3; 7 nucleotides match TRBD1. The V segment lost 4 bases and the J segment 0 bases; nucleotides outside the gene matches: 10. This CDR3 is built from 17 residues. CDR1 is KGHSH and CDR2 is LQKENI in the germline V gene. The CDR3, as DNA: TGTGCCAGCTCACTCCGATCGACAGGGTATAGCACAGATACGCAGTATTTT. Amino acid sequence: CASSLRSTGYSTDTQYF.

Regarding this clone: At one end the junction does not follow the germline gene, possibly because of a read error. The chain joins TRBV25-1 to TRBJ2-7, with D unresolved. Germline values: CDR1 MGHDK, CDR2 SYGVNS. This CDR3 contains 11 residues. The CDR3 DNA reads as TGTGCCAGCAGTGAATCGGTCCTCTCTCGCTTC. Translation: CASSESVLSRF.

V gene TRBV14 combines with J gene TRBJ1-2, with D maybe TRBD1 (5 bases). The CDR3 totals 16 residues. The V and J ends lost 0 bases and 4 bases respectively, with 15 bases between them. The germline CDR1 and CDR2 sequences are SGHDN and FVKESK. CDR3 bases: TGTGCCAGCAGCCAAGATCGGGGGGACGCAGGCTATGGCTACACCTTC. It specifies CASSQDRGDAGYGYTF.

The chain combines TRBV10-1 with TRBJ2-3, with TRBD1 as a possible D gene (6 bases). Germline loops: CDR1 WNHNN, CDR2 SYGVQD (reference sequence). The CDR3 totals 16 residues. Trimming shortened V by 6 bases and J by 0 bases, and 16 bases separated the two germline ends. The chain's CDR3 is CASRGWDKSSTDTQYF. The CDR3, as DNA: TGCGCCAGCAGAGGGTGGGACAAATCAAGCACAGATACGCAGTATTTT.

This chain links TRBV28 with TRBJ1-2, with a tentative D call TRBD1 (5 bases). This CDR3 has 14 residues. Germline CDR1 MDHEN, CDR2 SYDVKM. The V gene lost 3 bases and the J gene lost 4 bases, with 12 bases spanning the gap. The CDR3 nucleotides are TGTGCCAGCAGTTTGGGACTAAACCTCTATGGCTACACCTTC. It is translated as CASSLGLNLYGYTF.

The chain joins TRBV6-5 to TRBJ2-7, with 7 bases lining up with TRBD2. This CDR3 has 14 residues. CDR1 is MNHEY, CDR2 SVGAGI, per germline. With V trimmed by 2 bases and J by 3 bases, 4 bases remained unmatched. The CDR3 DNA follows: TGTGCCAGCAGTTACGGGGGGGGTGGCTACGAGCAGTACTTC. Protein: CASSYGGGGYEQYF.

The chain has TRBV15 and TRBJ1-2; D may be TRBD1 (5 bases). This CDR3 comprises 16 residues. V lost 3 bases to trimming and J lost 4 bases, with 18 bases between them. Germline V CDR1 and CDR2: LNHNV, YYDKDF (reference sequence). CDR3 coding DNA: TGTGCCACCAGCAGCGAGACAGCACCTCTATCCTATGGCTACACCTTC. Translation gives CATSSETAPLSYGYTF.

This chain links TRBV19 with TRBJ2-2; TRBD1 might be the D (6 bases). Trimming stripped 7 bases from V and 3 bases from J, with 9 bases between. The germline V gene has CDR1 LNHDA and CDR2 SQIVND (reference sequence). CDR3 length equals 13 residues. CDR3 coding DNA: TGTGCCAGTATTCGGACAGACACCGGGGAGCTGTTTTTT. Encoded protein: CASIRTDTGELFF.

As DNA, the CDR3 is TGCAGCGTTGGGAAAGGGACTACCGGGGAGCTGTTTTTT. The encoded protein is CSVGKGTTGELFF. The V call is TRBV29-1, the J call TRBJ2-2; possible D gene TRBD2, 6 bases. V was shortened by 4 bases and J by 5 bases, with 11 bases between the two germline ends. The CDR3 consists of 13 residues. Germline V gene data show CDR1 as SQVTM and CDR2 as ANQGSEA.

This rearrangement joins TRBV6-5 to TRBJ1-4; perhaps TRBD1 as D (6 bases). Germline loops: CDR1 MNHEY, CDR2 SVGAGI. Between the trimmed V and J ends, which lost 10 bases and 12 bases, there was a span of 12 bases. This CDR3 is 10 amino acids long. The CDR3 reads CATGRGELFF. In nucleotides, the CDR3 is TGTGCCACCGGCAGGGGAGAACTGTTTTTT.

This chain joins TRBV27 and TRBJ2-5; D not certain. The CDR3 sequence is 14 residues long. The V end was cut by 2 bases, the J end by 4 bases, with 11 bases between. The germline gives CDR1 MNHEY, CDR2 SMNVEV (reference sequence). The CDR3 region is CASSLNGELETQYF. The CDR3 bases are TGTGCCAGCAGTTTAAATGGAGAATTAGAGACCCAGTACTTC.

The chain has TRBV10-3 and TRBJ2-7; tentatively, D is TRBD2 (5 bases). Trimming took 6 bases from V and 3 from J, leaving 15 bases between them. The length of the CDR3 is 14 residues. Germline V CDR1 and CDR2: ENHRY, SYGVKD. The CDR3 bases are TGTGCCATCAGATCGCCCAGCGGAGGCTACGAGCAGTACTTC. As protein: CAIRSPSGGYEQYF.

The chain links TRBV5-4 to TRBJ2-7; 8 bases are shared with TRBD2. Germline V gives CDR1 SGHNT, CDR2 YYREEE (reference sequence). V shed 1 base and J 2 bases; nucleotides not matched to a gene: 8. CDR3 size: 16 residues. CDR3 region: CASSLHPGGVPYEQYF. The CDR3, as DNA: TGTGCCAGCAGCTTGCATCCGGGGGGGGTACCCTACGAGCAGTACTTC.

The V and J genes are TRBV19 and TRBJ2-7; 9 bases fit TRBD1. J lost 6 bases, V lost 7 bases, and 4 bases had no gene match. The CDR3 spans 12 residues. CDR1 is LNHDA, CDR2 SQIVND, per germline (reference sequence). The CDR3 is CASNTGGAEQYF. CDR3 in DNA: TGTGCCAGTAACACAGGGGGCGCCGAGCAGTACTTC.

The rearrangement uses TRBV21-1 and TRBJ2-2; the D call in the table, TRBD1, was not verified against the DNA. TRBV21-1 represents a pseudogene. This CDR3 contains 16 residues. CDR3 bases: TGTGCCAGCAGCAGACGACAGGGGAAGAACACCGGGGAGCTGTTTTTT. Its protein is CASSRRQGKNTGELFF.

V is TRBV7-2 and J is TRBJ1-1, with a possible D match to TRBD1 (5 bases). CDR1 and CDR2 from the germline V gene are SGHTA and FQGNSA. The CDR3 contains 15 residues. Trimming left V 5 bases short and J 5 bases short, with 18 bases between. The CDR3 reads CASSQSSRGGTEAFF. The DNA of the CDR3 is TGTGCCAGCAGCCAATCTTCAAGGGGAGGGACTGAAGCTTTCTTT.